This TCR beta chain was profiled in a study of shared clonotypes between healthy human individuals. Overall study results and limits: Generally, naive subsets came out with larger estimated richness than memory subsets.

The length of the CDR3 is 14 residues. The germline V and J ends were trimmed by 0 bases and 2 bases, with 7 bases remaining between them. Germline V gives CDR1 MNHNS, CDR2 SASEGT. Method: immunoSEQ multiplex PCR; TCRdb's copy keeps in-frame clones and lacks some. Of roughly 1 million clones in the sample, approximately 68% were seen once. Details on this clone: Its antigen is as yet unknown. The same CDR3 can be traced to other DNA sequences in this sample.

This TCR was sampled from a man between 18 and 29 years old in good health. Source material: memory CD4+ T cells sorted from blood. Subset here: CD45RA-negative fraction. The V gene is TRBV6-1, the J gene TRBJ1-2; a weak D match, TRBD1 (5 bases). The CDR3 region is CASSEAGGNYGYTF. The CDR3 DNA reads TGTGCCAGCAGTGAAGCGGGGGGGAACTATGGCTACACCTTC.